This TCR beta chain originates from a study of CD8 T cells in ankylosing spondylitis. The CDR3 is made up of 14 amino acids. The trim removed 2 bases at V and 0 bases at J, leaving 2 bases unmatched. Looked up from germline, CDR1 is GTSNPN and CDR2 is SVGIG (reference sequence). Overall study results and limits: Within matched ankylosing spondylitis synovial fluid, disease-linked clones were reportedly significantly enriched. Characteristic, it appeared, of ankylosing spondylitis blood was a TCR beta motif of roughly 8 highly homologous variants. Earlier authors reported some of these motif variants in reactive arthritis synovial fluid and blood.

Quantitative 5'-RACE with molecular barcodes generated TCR beta libraries. TCRdb ran MiXCR on the 5' RACE reads and lists one entry per CDR3 protein. Of under 200,000 distinct CDR3 sequences listed, roughly 10% were seen once; the top ten hold over 12%. This clonotype came up a few times. Its matching antigen is unknown. The clonotype comes from a female donor with ankylosing spondylitis or in good health (not recorded which). This chain connects TRBV30 to TRBJ1-1; 8 bases agree with TRBD1. The sequenced sample was blood, either unsorted or a sorted T cell fraction (not recorded which). The chain's CDR3 is CAWSTGQVNTEAFF. In nucleotides, the CDR3 is TGTGCCTGGAGTACGGGACAGGTGAACACTGAAGCTTTCTTT.